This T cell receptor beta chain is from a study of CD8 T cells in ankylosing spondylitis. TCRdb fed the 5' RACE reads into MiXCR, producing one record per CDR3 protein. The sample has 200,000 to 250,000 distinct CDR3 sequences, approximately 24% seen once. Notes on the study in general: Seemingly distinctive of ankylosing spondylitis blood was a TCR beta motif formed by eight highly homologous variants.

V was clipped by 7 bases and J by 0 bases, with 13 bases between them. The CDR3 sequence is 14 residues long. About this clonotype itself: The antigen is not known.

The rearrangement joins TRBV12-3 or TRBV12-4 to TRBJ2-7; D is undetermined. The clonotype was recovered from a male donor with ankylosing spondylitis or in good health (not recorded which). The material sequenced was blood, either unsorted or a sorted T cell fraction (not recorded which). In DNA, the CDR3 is TGTGCCAGCACCGTGGAGTTATACTCCTACGAGCAGTACTTC. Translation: CASTVELYSYEQYF.